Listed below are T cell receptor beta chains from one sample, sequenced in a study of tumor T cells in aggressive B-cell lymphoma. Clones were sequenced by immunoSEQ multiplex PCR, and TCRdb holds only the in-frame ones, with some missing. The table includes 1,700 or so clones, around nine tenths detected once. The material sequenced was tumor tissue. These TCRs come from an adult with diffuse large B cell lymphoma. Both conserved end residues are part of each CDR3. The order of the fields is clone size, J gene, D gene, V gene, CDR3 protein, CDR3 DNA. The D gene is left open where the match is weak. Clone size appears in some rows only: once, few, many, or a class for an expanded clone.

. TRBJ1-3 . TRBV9 CASSVGQSGNTIYF TGTGCCAGCAGCGTAGGCCAGTCTGGAAACACCATATATTTT
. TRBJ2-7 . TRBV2 CASSDLGDYEQYF TGTGCCAGCAGTGATCTCGGAGACTACGAGCAGTACTTC
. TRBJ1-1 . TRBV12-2 CASRLSDLGPGNTEAFF TGTGCAAGTCGCTTAAGTGACTTAGGCCCGGGTAACACTGAAGCTTTCTTT
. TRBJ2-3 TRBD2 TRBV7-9 CASSLETSGGLAMDTQYF TGTGCCAGCAGCTTAGAGACTAGCGGGGGCCTGGCCATGGATACGCAGTATTTT
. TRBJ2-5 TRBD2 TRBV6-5 CASSYDSGGETQYF TGTGCCAGCAGTTACGACTCCGGGGGGGAGACCCAGTACTTC
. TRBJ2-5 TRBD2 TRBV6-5 CASSSPSGAGGETQYF TGTGCCAGCAGTTCCCCTAGCGGGGCTGGGGGTGAGACCCAGTACTTC
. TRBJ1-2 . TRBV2 CAITESMNYGYTF TGTGCCATCACTGAGTCTATGAACTATGGCTACACCTTC
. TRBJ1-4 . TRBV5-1 CASSLEGGGGEKLFF TGCGCCAGCAGCTTGGAAGGCGGAGGAGGGGAAAAACTGTTTTTT
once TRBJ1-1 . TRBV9 CASSAGWNTEAFF TGTGCCAGCAGCGCAGGTTGGAACACTGAAGCTTTCTTT
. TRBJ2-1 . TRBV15 CATSAWAGPHWNEQFF TGTGCCACCAGCGCCTGGGCTGGGCCCCACTGGAATGAGCAGTTCTTC
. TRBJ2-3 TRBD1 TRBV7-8 CASSFDRATSTDTQYF TGTGCCAGCAGCTTCGACAGGGCGACTAGCACAGATACGCAGTATTTT
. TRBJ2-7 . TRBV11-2 CASSTRMGWGRQSYEQYF TGTGCCAGCAGCACCCGAATGGGTTGGGGGCGGCAATCCTACGAGCAGTACTTC
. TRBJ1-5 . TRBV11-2 CASALEADQPQHF TGTGCCAGCGCCCTAGAGGCCGATCAGCCCCAGCATTTT
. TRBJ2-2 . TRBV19 CASRRADTGELFF TGTGCCAGTAGGAGGGCAGACACCGGGGAGCTGTTTTTT
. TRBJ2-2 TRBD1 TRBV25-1 CASSAHRGLDTGELFF TGTGCCAGCAGTGCACACAGGGGGCTGGACACCGGGGAGCTGTTTTTT
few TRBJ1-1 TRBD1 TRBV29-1 CSVEPRGMNTEAFF TGCAGCGTTGAACCCAGGGGGATGAACACTGAAGCTTTCTTT
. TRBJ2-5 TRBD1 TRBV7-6 CASSLGSGDRGWEGGQYF TGTGCCAGCAGCTTAGGAAGTGGAGACAGGGGATGGGAAGGCGGCCAGTACTTC
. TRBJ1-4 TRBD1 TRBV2 CASSGLTGYGEKLFF TGTGCCAGCAGTGGGTTGACAGGGTACGGTGAAAAACTGTTTTTT
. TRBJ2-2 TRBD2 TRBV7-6 CASSSQAGANTGELFF TGTGCCAGCAGCTCCCAAGCGGGGGCGAACACCGGGGAGCTGTTTTTT
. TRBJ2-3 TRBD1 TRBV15 CATSRDRGTQYF TGTGCCACCAGCCGGGACAGGGGAACGCAGTATTTT
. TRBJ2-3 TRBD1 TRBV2 CASSEGQGAPTDTQYF TGTGCCAGCAGTGAGGGACAGGGGGCGCCTACAGATACGCAGTATTTT
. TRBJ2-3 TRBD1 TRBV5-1 CASSLQGALTDTQYF TGCGCCAGCAGCTTACAGGGGGCGCTAACAGATACGCAGTATTTT
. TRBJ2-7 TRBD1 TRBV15 CATGQGASYEQYF TGTGCCACCGGACAGGGGGCTTCCTACGAGCAGTACTTC